This T cell receptor (beta chain) was documented in a study of PD-1 blockade in classical Hodgkin lymphoma. Study-wide results and limits: It was CD4+ TCR diversity, not CD8+, that rose significantly by C4D1. Nivolumab initiated under 1 year post-ASCT led to patient exclusion.

V was pared by 6 bases and J by 4 bases, with 10 bases between. This CDR3 spans 14 amino acids. Germline CDR1 SNHLY, CDR2 FYNNEI. Time point defined: cycle 4 day 1 (C4D1), after 6 weeks of nivolumab. The patients all showed relapse after autologous stem cell transplantation, while their brentuximab vedotin exposure varied. Only in-frame clones appear in the TCRdb table, and some are missing; sequencing was by immunoSEQ multiplex PCR. The table records some 90,000 clones, about 83% of them present only once. Concerning this clone itself: Its antigen is still unknown.

The source of this sequence is a human donor with classical Hodgkin lymphoma. Material: peripheral blood mononuclear cells (PBMCs), obtained before the fourth cycle of nivolumab. The chain combines TRBV2 with TRBJ2-6; D possibly corresponds to TRBD1 (6 bases). CDR3 nucleotide sequence: TGTGCCAGCAGCACAGGGTTCGGGGCCAACGTCCTGACTTTC. Translated: CASSTGFGANVLTF. The full variable domain, with the rest looked up from reference TRBV2 and TRBJ2-6, is EPEVTQTPSHQVTQMGQEVILRCVPISNHLYFYWYRQILGQKVEFLVSFYNNEISEKSEIFDDQFSVERPDGSNFTLKIRSTKLEDSAMYFCASSTGFGANVLTFGAGSRLTVL.